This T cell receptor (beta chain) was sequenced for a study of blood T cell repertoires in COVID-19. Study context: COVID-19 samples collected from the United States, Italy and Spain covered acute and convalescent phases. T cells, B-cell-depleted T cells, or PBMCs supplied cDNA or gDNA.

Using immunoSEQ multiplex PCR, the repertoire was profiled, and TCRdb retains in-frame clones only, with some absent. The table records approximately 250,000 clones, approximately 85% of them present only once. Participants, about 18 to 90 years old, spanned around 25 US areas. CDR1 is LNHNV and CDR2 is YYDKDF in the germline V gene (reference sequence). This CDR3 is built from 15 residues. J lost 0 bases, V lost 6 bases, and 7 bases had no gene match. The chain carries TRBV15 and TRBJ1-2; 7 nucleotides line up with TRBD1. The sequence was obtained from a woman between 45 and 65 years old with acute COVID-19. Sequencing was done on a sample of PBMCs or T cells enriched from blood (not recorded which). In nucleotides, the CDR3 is TGTGCCACCAGGCTTAGGACAGGAGCTAACTATGGCTACACCTTC. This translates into CATRLRTGANYGYTF.